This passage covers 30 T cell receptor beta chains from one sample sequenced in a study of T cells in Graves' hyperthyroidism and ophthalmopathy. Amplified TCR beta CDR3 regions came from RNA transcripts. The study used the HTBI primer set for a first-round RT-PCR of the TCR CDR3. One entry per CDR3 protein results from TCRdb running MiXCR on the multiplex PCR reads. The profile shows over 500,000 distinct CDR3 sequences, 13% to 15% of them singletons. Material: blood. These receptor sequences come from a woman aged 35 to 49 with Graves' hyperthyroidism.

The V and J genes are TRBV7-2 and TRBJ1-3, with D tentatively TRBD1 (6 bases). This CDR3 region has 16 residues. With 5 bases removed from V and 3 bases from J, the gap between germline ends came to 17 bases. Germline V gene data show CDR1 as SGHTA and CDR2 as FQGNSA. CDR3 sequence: CASSRSLQGFGNTIYF. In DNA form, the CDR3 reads TGTGCCAGCAGCCGAAGTTTGCAGGGGTTTGGAAACACCATATATTTT.

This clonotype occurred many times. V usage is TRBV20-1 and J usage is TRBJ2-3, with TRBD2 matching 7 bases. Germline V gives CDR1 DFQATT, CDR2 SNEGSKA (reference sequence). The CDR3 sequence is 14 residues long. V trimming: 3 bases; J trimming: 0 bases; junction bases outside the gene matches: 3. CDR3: CSASVGRSTDTQYF. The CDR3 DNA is TGCAGTGCTAGCGTCGGGAGGAGCACAGATACGCAGTATTTT.

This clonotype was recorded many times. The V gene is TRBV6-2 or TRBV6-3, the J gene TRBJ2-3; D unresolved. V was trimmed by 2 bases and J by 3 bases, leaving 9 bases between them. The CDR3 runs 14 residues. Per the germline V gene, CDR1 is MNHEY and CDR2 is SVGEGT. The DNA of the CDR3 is TGTGCCAGCAGTTACGCCGGGTATACAGATACGCAGTATTTT. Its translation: CASSYAGYTDTQYF.

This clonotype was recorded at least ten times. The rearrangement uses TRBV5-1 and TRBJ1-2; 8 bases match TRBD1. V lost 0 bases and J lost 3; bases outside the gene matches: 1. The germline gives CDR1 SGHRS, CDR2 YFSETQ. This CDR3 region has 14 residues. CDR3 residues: CASSLDRGDYGYTF. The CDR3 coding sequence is TGCGCCAGCAGCTTGGACAGGGGGGACTATGGCTACACCTTC.

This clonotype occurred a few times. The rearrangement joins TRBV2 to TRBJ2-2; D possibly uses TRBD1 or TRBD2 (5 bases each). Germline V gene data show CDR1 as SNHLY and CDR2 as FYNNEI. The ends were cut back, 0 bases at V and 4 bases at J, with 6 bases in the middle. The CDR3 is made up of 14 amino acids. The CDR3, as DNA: TGTGCCAGCAGTGAAGCGGGACGCACCGGGGAGCTGTTTTTT. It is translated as CASSEAGRTGELFF.

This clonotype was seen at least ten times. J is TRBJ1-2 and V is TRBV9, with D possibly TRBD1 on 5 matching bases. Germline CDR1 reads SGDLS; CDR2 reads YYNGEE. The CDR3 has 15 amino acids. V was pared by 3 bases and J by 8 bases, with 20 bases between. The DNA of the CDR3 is TGTGCCAGCAGCGGGGGCCTTTTAGGACAAAACGGCTACACCTTC. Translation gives CASSGGLLGQNGYTF. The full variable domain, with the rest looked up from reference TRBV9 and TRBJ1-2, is DSGVTQTPKHLITATGQRVTLRCSPRSGDLSVYWYQQSLDQGLQFLIQYYNGEERAKGNILERFSAQQFPDLHSELNLSSLELGDSALYFCASSGGLLGQNGYTFGSGTRLTVV.

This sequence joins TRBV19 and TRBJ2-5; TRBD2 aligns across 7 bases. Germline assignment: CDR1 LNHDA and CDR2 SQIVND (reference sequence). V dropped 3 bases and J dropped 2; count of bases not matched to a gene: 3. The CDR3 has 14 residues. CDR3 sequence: CASSMPGLQETQYF. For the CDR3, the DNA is TGTGCCAGTAGTATGCCGGGACTACAAGAGACCCAGTACTTC.

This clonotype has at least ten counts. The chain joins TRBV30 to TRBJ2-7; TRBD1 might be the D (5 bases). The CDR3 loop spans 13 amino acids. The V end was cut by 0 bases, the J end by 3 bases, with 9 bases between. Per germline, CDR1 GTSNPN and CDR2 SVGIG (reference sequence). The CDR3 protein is CAWSVGVVYEQYF. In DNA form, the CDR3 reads TGTGCCTGGAGTGTAGGGGTAGTCTACGAGCAGTACTTC.

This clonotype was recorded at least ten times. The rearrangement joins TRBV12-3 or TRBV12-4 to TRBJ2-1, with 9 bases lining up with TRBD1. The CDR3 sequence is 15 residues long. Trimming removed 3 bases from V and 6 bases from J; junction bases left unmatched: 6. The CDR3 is CASSFLGQGSNEQFF. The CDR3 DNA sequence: TGTGCCAGCAGTTTCCTGGGACAGGGCTCCAATGAGCAGTTCTTC.

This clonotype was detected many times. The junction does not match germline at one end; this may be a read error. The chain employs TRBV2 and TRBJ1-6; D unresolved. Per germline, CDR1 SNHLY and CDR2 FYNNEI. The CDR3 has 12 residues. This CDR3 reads CASREEASPLHF. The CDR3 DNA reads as TGTGCCAGCAGGGAAGAGGCGTCACCCCTCCACTTT. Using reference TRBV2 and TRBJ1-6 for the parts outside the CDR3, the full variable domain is EPEVTQTPSHQVTQMGQEVILRCVPISNHLYFYWYRQILGQKVEFLVSFYNNEISEKSEIFDDQFSVERPDGSNFTLKIRSTKLEDSAMYFCASREEASPLHFGNGTRLTVT.

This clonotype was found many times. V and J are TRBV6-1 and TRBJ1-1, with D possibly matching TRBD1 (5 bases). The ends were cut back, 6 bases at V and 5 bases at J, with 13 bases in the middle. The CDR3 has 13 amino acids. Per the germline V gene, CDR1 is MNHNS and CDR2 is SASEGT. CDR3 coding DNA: TGTGCCAGCAGAGAACAAACAGGAACTGAAGCTTTCTTT. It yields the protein CASREQTGTEAFF.

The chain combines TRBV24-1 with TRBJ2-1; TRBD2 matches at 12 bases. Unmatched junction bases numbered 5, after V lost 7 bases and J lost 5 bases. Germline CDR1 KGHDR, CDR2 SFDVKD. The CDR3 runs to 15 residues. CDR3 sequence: CATSLGLAGNNEQFF. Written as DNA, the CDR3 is TGTGCCACCAGCCTCGGACTAGCGGGAAACAATGAGCAGTTCTTC.

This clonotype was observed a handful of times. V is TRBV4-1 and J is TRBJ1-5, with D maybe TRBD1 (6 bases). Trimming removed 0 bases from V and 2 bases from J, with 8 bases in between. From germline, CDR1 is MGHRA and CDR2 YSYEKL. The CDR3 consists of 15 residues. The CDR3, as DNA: TGCGCCAGCAGCCAAGAAGACAGGCGCAATCAGCCCCAGCATTTT. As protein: CASSQEDRRNQPQHF.

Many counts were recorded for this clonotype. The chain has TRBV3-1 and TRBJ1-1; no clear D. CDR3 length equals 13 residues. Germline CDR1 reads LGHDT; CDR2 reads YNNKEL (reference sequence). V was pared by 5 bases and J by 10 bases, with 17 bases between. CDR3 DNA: TGTGCCAGCAGCGACGCCCGGACCCCTGGAGCTTTCTTT. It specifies CASSDARTPGAFF.

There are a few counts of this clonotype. The CDR3 here is CASSVQGTSTYEQYF. CDR3 bases: TGTGCCAGCAGCGTCCAAGGGACTAGCACCTACGAGCAGTACTTC. This rearrangement joins TRBV9 to TRBJ2-7, with 9 bases fitting TRBD2. Germline CDR1 reads SGDLS; CDR2 reads YYNGEE. The CDR3 has 15 residues. The junction had 5 bases not matched to a gene; V was cut back by 2 bases and J by 2 bases.

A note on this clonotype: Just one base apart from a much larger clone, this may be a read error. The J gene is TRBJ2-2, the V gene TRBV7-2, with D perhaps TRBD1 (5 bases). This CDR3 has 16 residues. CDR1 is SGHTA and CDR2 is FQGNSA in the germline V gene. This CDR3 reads CASSTRQTPNAGELFF. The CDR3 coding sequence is TGTGCCAGCAGCACCCGACAGACCCCGAACGCCGGGGAGCTGTTTTTT.

CDR3 residues: CSVQRPAVYQETQYF. The CDR3 DNA reads as TGCAGTGTCCAAAGGCCGGCAGTGTACCAAGAGACCCAGTACTTC. The V gene is TRBV29-1, the J gene TRBJ2-5; D is unresolved. CDR3 size: 15 residues. CDR1 is SQVTM and CDR2 is ANQGSEA in the germline V gene.

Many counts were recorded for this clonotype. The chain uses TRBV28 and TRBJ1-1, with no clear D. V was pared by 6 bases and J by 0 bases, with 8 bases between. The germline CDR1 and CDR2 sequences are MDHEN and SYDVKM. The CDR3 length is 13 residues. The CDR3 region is CASSLILNTEAFF. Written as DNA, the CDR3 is TGTGCCAGCAGCCTCATACTGAACACTGAAGCTTTCTTT.

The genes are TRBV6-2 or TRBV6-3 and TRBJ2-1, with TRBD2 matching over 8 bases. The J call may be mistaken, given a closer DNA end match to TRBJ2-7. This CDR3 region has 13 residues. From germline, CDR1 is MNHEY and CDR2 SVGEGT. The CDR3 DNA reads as TGTGCCAGCAGAACACTAGCGGTCAATGAGCAGTACTTC. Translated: CASRTLAVNEQYF.

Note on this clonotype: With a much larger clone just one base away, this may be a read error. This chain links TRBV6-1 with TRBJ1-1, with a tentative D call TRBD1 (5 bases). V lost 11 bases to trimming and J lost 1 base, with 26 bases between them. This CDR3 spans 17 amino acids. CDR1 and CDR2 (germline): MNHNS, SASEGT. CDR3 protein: CAGIAGTVASWNTEAFF. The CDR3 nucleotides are TGTGCCGGCATCGCCGGGACCGTAGCATCCTGGAACACTGAAGCTTTCTTT.

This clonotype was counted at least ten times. The CDR3 spells CASSHDRDGGYTF. CDR3 nucleotide sequence: TGTGCCAGCAGCCACGACAGGGATGGTGGCTACACCTTC. The genes are TRBV7-9 and TRBJ1-2, with TRBD1 identical over 7 bases. CDR1 is SEHNR, CDR2 FQNEAQ, per germline (reference sequence). This CDR3 comprises 13 residues. V lost 5 bases to trimming and J lost 7 bases; unmatched junction nucleotides: 7.

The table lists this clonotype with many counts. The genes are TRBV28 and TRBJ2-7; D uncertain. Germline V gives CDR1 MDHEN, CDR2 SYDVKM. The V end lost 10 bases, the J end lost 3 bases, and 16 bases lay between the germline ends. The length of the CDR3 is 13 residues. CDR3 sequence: CATLATPLYEQYF. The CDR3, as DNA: TGTGCCACCTTGGCCACCCCCCTCTACGAGCAGTACTTC.

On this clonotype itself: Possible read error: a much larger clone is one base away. In DNA form, the CDR3 reads TGCAGTGCTCCGGTGACTAGCGGGAGGTCGCGGGGAGAGCAGTTCTTC. Protein: CSAPVTSGRSRGEQFF. The rearrangement links TRBV20-1 to TRBJ2-1; 13 bases map to TRBD2. The V segment lost 5 bases and the J segment 10 bases; nucleotides outside the gene matches: 14. This CDR3 region has 16 residues. Germline CDR1 reads DFQATT; CDR2 reads SNEGSKA (reference sequence).

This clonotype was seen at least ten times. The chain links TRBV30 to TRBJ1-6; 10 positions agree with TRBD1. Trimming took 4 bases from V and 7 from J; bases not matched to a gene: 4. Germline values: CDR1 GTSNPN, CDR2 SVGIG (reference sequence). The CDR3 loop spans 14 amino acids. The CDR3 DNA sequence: TGTGCCTGGATTCCGACAGGGGGCAATTCACCCCTCCACTTT. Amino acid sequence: CAWIPTGGNSPLHF.

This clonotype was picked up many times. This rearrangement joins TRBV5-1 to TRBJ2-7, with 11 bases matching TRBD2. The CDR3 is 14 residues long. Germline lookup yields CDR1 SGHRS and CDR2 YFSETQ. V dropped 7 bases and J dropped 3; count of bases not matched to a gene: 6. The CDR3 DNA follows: TGCGCCAGCCTCACTAGCGGGAGTAGCTACGAGCAGTACTTC. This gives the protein CASLTSGSSYEQYF.

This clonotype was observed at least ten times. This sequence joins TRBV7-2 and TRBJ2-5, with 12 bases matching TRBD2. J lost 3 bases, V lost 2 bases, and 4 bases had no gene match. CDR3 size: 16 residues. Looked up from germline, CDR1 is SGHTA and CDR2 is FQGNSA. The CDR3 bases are TGTGCCAGCAGCTTATGGGCTAGCGGGAGGGAAGAGACCCAGTACTTC. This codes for CASSLWASGREETQYF.

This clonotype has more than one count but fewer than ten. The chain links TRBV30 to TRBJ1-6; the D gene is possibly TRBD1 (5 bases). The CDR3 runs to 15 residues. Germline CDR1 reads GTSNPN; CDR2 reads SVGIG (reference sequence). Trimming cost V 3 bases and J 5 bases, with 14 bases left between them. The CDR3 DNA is TGTGCCTGGAGATTCGGCAGGACAAATAATTCACCCCTCCACTTT. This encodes CAWRFGRTNNSPLHF.

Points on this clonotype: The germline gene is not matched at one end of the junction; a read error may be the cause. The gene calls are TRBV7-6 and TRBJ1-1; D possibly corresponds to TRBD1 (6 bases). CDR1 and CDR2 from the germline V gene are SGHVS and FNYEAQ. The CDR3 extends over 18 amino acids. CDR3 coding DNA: TGTGCCAGCAGCTCACAGCCACAGGGTAGCGGGACTAACACTGAAGCTTTCTTC. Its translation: CASSSQPQGSGTNTEAFF.

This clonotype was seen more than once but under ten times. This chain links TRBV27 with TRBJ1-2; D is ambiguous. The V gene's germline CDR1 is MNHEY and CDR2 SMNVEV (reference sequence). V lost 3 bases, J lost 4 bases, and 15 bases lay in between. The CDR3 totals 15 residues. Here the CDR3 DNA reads TGTGCCAGCAGTTTTAAGGACGGACTCTCCTATGGCTACACCTTC. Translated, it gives CASSFKDGLSYGYTF.

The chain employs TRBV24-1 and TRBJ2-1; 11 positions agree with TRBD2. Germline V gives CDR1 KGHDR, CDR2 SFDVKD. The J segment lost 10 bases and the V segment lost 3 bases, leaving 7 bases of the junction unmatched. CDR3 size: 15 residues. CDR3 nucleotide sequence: TGTGCCACCAGTGATCGGCTAGCGGGGGGTCGGGAGCAGTTCTTC. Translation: CATSDRLAGGREQFF.